This T cell receptor beta chain is from a study of identical twins. Study outcomes and limitations: Analyses based on zero insertions could be partly confounded by invariant MAIT and iNKT cells.

Trimming shortened V by 1 base and J by 7 bases, and 11 bases separated the two germline ends. Germline CDR1 is LGHNT and CDR2 is FRNRAP. This CDR3 spans 14 amino acids. Each CDR3 protein is one row after TCRdb ran MiXCR on the 5' RACE reads. The table shows roughly 770,000 distinct CDR3 sequences, with around a sixth occurring only once. Ten or more counts support this clonotype. Its antigen is unknown. This sample was shared with a second study, whose subject was T cells expressing NK-cell markers.

The V gene is TRBV12-5, the J gene TRBJ2-1, with a possible D match to TRBD2 (5 bases). Sequencing input: PBMCs. This clonotype originated in a woman younger than 30 in good health. The CDR3 protein is CASGLGTRVNEQFF. CDR3 coding DNA: TGTGCTAGTGGTTTGGGCACGAGGGTAAATGAGCAGTTCTTC.